This T cell receptor (beta chain) was retrieved from a study of shared clonotypes between healthy human individuals. TCRdb keeps only in-frame clones here, not all; method: immunoSEQ multiplex PCR. The sample carries about 1 million clones, more than 60% recorded once. V lost 2 bases to trimming and J lost 0 bases, with 6 bases between them. The germline CDR1 and CDR2 sequences are SGHRS and YFSETQ. This CDR3 contains 14 residues. The V call is TRBV5-1, the J call TRBJ2-1, with a possible D match to TRBD2 (5 bases). The clonotype was recovered from a young man in good health. The sequenced sample was memory CD4+ T cells sorted from blood. Subset: CD45RA-negative fraction. CDR3 bases: TGCGCCAGCAGCTTCGCGGGCTCCTACAATGAGCAGTTCTTC. It specifies CASSFAGSYNEQFF. The variable domain in full, with the rest retrieved from reference TRBV5-1 and TRBJ2-1, is KAGVTQTPRYLIKTRGQQVTLSCSPISGHRSVSWYQQTPGQGLQFLFEYFSETQRNKGNFPGRFSGRQFSNSRSEMNVSTLELGDSALYLCASSFAGSYNEQFFGPGTRLTVL.